A single T cell receptor beta chain is shown here with its context. The entry originates in a study of blood T cell repertoires in COVID-19. Study background: Italy, Spain and the United States were the sources of the convalescent and acute COVID-19 samples. In each case, the material was cDNA or gDNA derived from T cells, B-cell-depleted T cells, or PBMCs.

As originally analysed: For nucleated cells, counts were estimated from reference gene primer amplification. The assay was immunoSEQ multiplex PCR, and TCRdb's table has in-frame clones only and misses some. D and trimming come from the DNA, and the V and J calls and clone size come from that table. The sample contains about 130,000 clones, approximately 90% of which appear only once. Trimming took off 6 bases at V and 1 base at J, with 9 bases between the two ends. CDR1 and CDR2 from the germline V gene are ENHRY and SYGVKD. This CDR3 has 13 amino acids. The V gene is TRBV10-3, the J gene TRBJ2-5, with D perhaps TRBD2 (6 bases). Sequenced input: peripheral blood. The TCR was taken from an elderly woman with acute or convalescent COVID-19. CDR3 sequence: CAIRAGLQETQYF. CDR3 nucleotide sequence: TGTGCCATCAGAGCGGGCCTCCAAGAGACCCAGTACTTC.